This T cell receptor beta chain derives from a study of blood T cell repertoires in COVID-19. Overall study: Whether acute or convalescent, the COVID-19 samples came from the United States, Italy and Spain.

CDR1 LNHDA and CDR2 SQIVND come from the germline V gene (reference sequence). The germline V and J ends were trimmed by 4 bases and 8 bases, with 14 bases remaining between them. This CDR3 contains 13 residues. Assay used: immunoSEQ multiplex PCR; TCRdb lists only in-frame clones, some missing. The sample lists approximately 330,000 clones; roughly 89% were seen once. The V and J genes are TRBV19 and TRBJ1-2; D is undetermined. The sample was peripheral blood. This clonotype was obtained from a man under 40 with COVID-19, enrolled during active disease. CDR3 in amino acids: CASSNEVPTGYTF. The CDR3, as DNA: TGTGCCAGTAGTAACGAGGTCCCGACCGGCTACACCTTC.